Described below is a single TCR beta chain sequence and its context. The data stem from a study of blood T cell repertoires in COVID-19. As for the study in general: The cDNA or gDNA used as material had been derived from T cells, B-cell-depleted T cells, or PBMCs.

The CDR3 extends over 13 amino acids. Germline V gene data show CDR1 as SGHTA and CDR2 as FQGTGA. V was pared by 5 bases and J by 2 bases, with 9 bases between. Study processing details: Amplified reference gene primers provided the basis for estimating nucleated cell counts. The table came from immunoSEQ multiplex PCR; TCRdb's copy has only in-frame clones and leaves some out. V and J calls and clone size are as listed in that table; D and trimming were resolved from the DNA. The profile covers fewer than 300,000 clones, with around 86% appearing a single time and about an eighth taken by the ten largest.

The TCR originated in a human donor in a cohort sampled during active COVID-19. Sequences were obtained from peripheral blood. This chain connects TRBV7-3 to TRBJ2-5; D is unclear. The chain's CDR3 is CASSITVQETQYF. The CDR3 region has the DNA TGTGCCAGCAGCATCACGGTACAAGAGACCCAGTACTTC.